This T cell receptor beta chain was sequenced during a study of regulatory and conventional T cells in RAG deficiency. Points from the study as a whole: Shorter CDR3s in all patient subsets; >85% Treg-Tconv overlap in Omenn. Other subsets showed about 9-fold reductions, but Treg unique TCR beta sequences fell roughly 97-fold in these patients. Omenn CD25-high CD127-low cells may be activated cells, not true Tregs.

Data came from immunoSEQ multiplex PCR; TCRdb stores just in-frame clones and leaves some out. This table holds about 30,000 clones, 80% to 90% found once. About this clone: Its specificity is unknown.

The sample was also reused in another study, on regulatory T cells. From that second work: The PCR used 52 TRBV and 13 TRBJ primers. In patients, unique TRB V-J pairs were restricted and V/J usage skewed, especially in Tregs.

The receptor's source is a human donor in good health. The specimen was CD8+ T cells sorted from blood.

The CDR3 loop reads CASSWATSGAQTPSYNEQFF. The CDR3, as DNA: TGCGCCAGCAGCTGGGCGACTAGCGGGGCTCAAACGCCCTCCTACAATGAGCAGTTCTTC. The rearrangement uses TRBV5-1 and TRBJ2-1; TRBD2 matches at 11 bases. From germline, CDR1 is SGHRS and CDR2 YFSETQ. The ends lost 3 bases at V and 0 bases at J; junction bases unmatched: 14. The CDR3 extends over 20 amino acids.